This TCR beta chain was captured in a study of neoadjuvant anti-PD-1 for oral cavity cancer. On the study more broadly: Before surgery, most patients got three to four biweekly 3 mg/kg nivolumab doses.

The data were produced by immunoSEQ multiplex PCR, yet TCRdb's version contains in-frame clones alone and is incomplete. The data contain some 6,900 clones, roughly 74% of them singletons. Cohort: HPV-negative, locally advanced oral cavity squamous cell carcinoma patients. Losses at the gene ends were 8 bases for V and 2 bases for J; bases not matched to a gene: 17. The CDR3 contains 18 residues. CDR1 ENHRY and CDR2 SYGVKD come from the germline V gene. Notes on this clone: The antigen is not known.

General study findings and limits: Post-nivolumab, blood T cell clonality was significantly elevated in non-responders.

Sequences were derived from PBMCs, sampled before nivolumab (anti-PD-1) treatment. This receptor was taken from a person between 40 and 85 years old with oral cavity squamous cell carcinoma. The gene calls are TRBV10-3 and TRBJ2-3; 9 bases agree with TRBD2. The CDR3 DNA reads TGTGCCATCCGGTCGACCGCCGGGCTAGCGGGGATCACAGATACGCAGTATTTT. Its protein product is CAIRSTAGLAGITDTQYF.